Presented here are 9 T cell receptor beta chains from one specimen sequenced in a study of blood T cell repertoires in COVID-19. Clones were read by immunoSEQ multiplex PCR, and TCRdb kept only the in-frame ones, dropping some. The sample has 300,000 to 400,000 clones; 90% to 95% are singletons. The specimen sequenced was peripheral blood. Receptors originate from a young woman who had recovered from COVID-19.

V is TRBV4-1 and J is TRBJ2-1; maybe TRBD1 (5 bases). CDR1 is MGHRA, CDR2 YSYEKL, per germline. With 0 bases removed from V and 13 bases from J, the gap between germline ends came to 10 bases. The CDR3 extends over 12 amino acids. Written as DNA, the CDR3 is TGCGCCAGCAGCCAAGATGGGGCTGCTCAGTTCTTC. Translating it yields CASSQDGAAQFF.

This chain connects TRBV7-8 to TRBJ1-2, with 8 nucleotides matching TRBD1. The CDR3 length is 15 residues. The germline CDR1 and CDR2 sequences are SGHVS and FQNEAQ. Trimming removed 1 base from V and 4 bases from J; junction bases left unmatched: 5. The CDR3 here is CASSLVQGAAYGYTF. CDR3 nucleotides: TGTGCCAGCAGCTTAGTTCAGGGGGCTGCCTATGGCTACACCTTC.

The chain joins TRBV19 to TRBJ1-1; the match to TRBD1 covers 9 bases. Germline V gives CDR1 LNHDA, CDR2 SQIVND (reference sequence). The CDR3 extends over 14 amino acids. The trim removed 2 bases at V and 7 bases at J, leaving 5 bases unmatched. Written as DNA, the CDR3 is TGTGCCAGTAGTATATCAGGGGGACAGGGTGAAGCTTTCTTT. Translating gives CASSISGGQGEAFF.

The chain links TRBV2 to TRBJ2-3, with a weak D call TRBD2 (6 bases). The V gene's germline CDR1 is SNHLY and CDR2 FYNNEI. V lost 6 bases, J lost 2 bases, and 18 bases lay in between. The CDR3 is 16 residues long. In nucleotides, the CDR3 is TGTGCCAGCAGAGGGTTATCGGGGGAATCCACAGATACGCAGTATTTT. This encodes CASRGLSGESTDTQYF.

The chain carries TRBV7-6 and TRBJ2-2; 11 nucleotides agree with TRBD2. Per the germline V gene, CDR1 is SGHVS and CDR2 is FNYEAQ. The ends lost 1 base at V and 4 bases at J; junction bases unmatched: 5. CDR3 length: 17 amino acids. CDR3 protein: CASSLGVAGGPTGELFF. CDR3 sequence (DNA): TGTGCCAGCAGCTTAGGGGTAGCGGGAGGGCCCACCGGGGAGCTGTTTTTT.

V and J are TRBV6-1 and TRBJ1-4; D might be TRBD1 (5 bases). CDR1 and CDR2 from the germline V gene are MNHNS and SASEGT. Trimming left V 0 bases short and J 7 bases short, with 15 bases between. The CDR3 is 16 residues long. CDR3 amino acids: CASSEAPGGGGEKLFF. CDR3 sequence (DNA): TGTGCCAGCAGTGAAGCCCCGGGGGGGGGTGGTGAAAAACTGTTTTTT.

The CDR3, as DNA: TGTGCCAGCAGCCACCCCGGGGACACAGATACGCAGTATTTT. Translation gives CASSHPGDTDTQYF. The rearrangement joins TRBV6-2 or TRBV6-3 to TRBJ2-3; the D gene is possibly TRBD2 (5 bases). Trimming removed 6 bases from V and 2 bases from J, with 12 bases in between. CDR3 size: 14 residues. Germline lookup yields CDR1 MNHEY and CDR2 SVGEGT.

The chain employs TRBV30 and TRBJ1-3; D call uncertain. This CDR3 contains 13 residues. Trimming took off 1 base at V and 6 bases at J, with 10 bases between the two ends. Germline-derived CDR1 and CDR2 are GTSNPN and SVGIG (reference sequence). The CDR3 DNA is TGTGCCTGGAGTGCGGGGAGAGAAAACACCATATATTTT. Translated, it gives CAWSAGRENTIYF. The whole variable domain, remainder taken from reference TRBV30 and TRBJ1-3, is SQTIHQWPATLVQPVGSPLSLECTVEGTSNPNLYWYRQAAGRGLQLLFYSVGIGQISSEVPQNLSASRPQDRQFILSSKKLLLSDSGFYLCAWSAGRENTIYFGEGSWLTVV.

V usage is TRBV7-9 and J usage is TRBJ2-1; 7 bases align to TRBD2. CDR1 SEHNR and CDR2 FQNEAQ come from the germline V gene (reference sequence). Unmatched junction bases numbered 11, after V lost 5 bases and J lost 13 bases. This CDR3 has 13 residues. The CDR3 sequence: CASSRTAGVVQFF. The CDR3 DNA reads TGTGCCAGCAGCCGCACGGCGGGAGTAGTACAGTTCTTC.